Below are 13 T cell receptor beta chains sequenced from a single sample in a study of Ad26.COV2.S vaccination and SARS-CoV-2 variants. Sample treatment: roughly 18 received Ad26.COV2.S at low or high dose, single or two shots; about 5 received placebo; per-sample allocation not given. The study sampled participants on day 63 after the first vaccine or placebo injection. The assay was immunoSEQ multiplex PCR, and TCRdb's table has in-frame clones only and misses some. Of roughly 350,000 clones in the sample, around 89% were seen once. This specimen consisted of peripheral blood, obtained in a trial of Ad26.COV2.S vaccine versus placebo. Source of these receptors: a person between 18 and 65 years old who received the Ad26.COV2.S COVID-19 vaccine or a placebo.

This clone was counted once. V usage is TRBV7-2 and J usage is TRBJ2-3, with D possibly being TRBD2 (5 bases). The CDR3 totals 15 residues. Looked up from germline, CDR1 is SGHTA and CDR2 is FQGNSA. V lost 1 base and J lost 5, with 13 bases in between. In DNA form, the CDR3 reads TGTGCCAGCAGCTTAGTACGGTCCCGGGGAGATACGCAGTATTTT. Translated: CASSLVRSRGDTQYF.

The chain combines TRBV27 with TRBJ1-5; the D is unclear. Germline V lookup: CDR1 MNHEY, CDR2 SMNVEV (reference sequence). Trimming took off 3 bases at V and 3 bases at J, with 9 bases between the two ends. This CDR3 spans 14 amino acids. CDR3 loop: CASSFSRDNQPQHF. The CDR3 region has the DNA TGTGCCAGCAGTTTTTCGAGGGACAATCAGCCCCAGCATTTT.

This clone was counted only a few times. J is TRBJ2-7 and V is TRBV2; D might be TRBD2 (5 bases). Germline V gene lookup returns CDR1 SNHLY and CDR2 FYNNEI. The CDR3 is made up of 14 amino acids. V lost 3 bases and J lost 2, with 11 bases in between. The CDR3 region is CASSDRTGTYEQYF. CDR3 nucleotide sequence: TGTGCCAGCAGTGATAGGACGGGGACCTACGAGCAGTACTTC.

The V call is TRBV5-1, the J call TRBJ2-7; TRBD1 aligns across 9 bases. This CDR3 is built from 15 residues. Germline V gene sequence: CDR1 SGHRS, CDR2 YFSETQ. With V trimmed by 1 base and J by 3 bases, 5 bases remained unmatched. This CDR3 is CASSLLGQGIYEQYF. Here the CDR3 DNA reads TGCGCCAGCAGCTTGCTGGGACAGGGAATCTACGAGCAGTACTTC.

The chain combines TRBV30 with TRBJ1-4, with D unclear. The ends were cut back, 3 bases at V and 0 bases at J, with 8 bases in the middle. CDR3 length: 14 amino acids. From germline, CDR1 is GTSNPN and CDR2 SVGIG (reference sequence). CDR3 DNA sequence: TGTGCCTGGAGACCGTCTGCAACTAATGAAAAACTGTTTTTT. It codes for CAWRPSATNEKLFF.

The chain couples TRBV5-5 to TRBJ2-3; no reliable D call. This CDR3 is 18 amino acids long. Germline V CDR1 and CDR2: SGHKS, YYEKEE (reference sequence). V gave up 0 bases and J gave up 3 bases, with 20 bases separating them. CDR3 in amino acids: CASSLVGTSQVATDTQYF. The CDR3, as DNA: TGTGCCAGCAGCTTGGTTGGCACTTCGCAGGTCGCAACAGATACGCAGTATTTT.

V and J are TRBV19 and TRBJ2-1, with TRBD2 as a possible D gene (5 bases). The V gene lost 3 bases and the J gene lost 0 bases, with 9 bases spanning the gap. Germline CDR1 is LNHDA and CDR2 is SQIVND (reference sequence). This CDR3 contains 15 residues. The CDR3 region is CASSMLLVSYNEQFF. The CDR3 region has the DNA TGTGCCAGTAGTATGTTACTAGTCTCCTACAATGAGCAGTTCTTC.

The rearrangement uses TRBV19 and TRBJ2-3, with 8 bases identical to TRBD2. CDR3 length equals 16 residues. CDR1 and CDR2 from the germline V gene are LNHDA and SQIVND (reference sequence). The junction had 13 bases not matched to a gene; V was cut back by 4 bases and J by 7 bases. The chain's CDR3 is CASSRSSGSKWYTQYF. The CDR3 region has the DNA TGTGCCAGTAGTAGGTCTAGCGGGTCGAAATGGTATACGCAGTATTTT.

The chain joins TRBV5-1 to TRBJ2-1, with TRBD1 matching over 7 bases. Germline V gives CDR1 SGHRS, CDR2 YFSETQ. The CDR3 length is 14 residues. Losses at the gene ends were 4 bases for V and 10 bases for J; bases not matched to a gene: 11. The CDR3 sequence: CASSTETGRREQFF. CDR3 bases: TGCGCCAGCAGCACCGAGACAGGGCGGAGAGAGCAGTTCTTC.

This chain uses TRBV6-1 with TRBJ1-5, with D uncertain. V shed 3 bases and J shed 7 bases, with 10 bases lying between them. The CDR3 sequence is 13 residues long. Germline CDR1 and CDR2: MNHNS and SASEGT. The CDR3 bases are TGTGCCAGCAGTGAGGGGTCGTGGCAGCCCCAGCATTTT. Protein product: CASSEGSWQPQHF.

This chain uses TRBV19 with TRBJ2-4; D unresolved. Per the germline V gene, CDR1 is LNHDA and CDR2 is SQIVND (reference sequence). V shed 4 bases and J shed 0 bases, with 4 bases lying between them. CDR3 length equals 13 residues. The CDR3 DNA follows: TGTGCCAGTAGTACCTCAGCCAAAAACATTCAGTACTTC. It is translated as CASSTSAKNIQYF.

V usage is TRBV20-1 and J usage is TRBJ1-1; D unclear. CDR1 is DFQATT, CDR2 SNEGSKA, per germline (reference sequence). V was pared by 3 bases and J by 7 bases, with 6 bases between. This CDR3 has 10 residues. The CDR3 loop reads CSASQDEAFF. In nucleotides, the CDR3 is TGCAGTGCTAGTCAGGATGAAGCTTTCTTT.

V gene TRBV7-2 combines with J gene TRBJ1-3, with D unclear. This CDR3 has 13 amino acids. Germline-derived CDR1 and CDR2 are SGHTA and FQGNSA. Trimming took off 5 bases at V and 3 bases at J, with 8 bases between the two ends. The CDR3, as DNA: TGTGCCAGCAGCCTGCCGGTTGGAAACACCATATATTTT. Its translation: CASSLPVGNTIYF.